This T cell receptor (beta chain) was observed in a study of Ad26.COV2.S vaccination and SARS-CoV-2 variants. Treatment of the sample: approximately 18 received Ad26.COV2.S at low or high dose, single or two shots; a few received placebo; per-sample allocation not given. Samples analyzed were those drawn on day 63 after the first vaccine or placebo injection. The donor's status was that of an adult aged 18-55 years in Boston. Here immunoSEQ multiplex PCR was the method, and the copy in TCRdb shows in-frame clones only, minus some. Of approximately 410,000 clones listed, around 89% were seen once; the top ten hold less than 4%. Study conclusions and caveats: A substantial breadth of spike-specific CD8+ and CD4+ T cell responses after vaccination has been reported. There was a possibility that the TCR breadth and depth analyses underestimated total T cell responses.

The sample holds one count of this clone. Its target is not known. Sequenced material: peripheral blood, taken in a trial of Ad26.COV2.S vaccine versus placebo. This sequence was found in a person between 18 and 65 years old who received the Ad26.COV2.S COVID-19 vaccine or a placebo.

CDR3 coding DNA: TGTGCCAGCAGCGTAGGTGAACCTGACTACTACGAGCAGTACTTC. It translates to CASSVGEPDYYEQYF. The chain employs TRBV9 and TRBJ2-7; TRBD2 is a possible D gene (5 bases). V was trimmed by 0 bases and J by 3 bases, leaving 13 bases between them. This CDR3 is built from 15 residues. CDR1 is SGDLS and CDR2 is YYNGEE in the germline V gene.